This T cell receptor (beta chain) is drawn from a study of blood T cell repertoires in COVID-19. The CDR3 extends over 14 amino acids. The V end was cut by 8 bases, the J end by 7 bases, with 17 bases between. Per the germline V gene, CDR1 is MNHEY and CDR2 is SVGAGI. Method: immunoSEQ multiplex PCR; TCRdb's copy keeps in-frame clones and lacks some. This table has over 70,000 clones, over 70% appearing once. The chain couples TRBV6-5 to TRBJ1-4, with D possibly being TRBD1 (6 bases). The material sequenced was peripheral blood. The TCR comes from a man older than 75 with acute or convalescent COVID-19. DNA of the CDR3: TGTGCCAGCTCCAGAGGGGGTTCGGCTGAAAAACTGTTTTTT. This gives the protein CASSRGGSAEKLFF.